This record looks at one T cell receptor beta chain sequence and its context. This entry comes from a study of cytomegalovirus exposure and HLA in healthy donors. Vbeta (60) and Jbeta (13) primers were used in the PCR. Generated by immunoSEQ multiplex PCR, the TCRdb table keeps only in-frame clones and is missing some. Its table records some 120,000 clones. Germline V lookup: CDR1 ENHRY, CDR2 SYGVKD. Trimming pared 3 bases from V and 2 bases from J, leaving 5 bases between. The CDR3 is made up of 12 amino acids. The TCR was taken from a man between 25 and 39 years old in good health and CMV-seronegative. The chain links TRBV10-3 to TRBJ2-7; D gene unclear. Material for sequencing was PBMCs. CDR3 region: CAISDGAYEQYF. For the CDR3, the DNA is TGTGCCATCAGTGACGGTGCCTACGAGCAGTACTTC.